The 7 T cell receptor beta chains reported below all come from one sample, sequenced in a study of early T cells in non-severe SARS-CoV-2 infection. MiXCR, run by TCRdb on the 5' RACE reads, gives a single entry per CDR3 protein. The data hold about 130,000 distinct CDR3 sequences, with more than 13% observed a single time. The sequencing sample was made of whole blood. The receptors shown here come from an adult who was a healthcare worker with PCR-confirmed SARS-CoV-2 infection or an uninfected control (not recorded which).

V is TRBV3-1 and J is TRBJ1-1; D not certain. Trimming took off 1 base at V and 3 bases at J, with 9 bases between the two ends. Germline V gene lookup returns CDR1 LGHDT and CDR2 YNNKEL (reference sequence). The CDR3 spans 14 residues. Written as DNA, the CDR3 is TGTGCCAGCAGCCAAGTATCGAGAGACACTGAAGCTTTCTTT. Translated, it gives CASSQVSRDTEAFF. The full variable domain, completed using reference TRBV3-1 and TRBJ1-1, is DTAVSQTPKYLVTQMGNDKSIKCEQNLGHDTMYWYKQDSKKFLKIMFSYNNKELIINETVPNRFSPKSPDKAHLNLHINSLELGDSAVYFCASSQVSRDTEAFFGQGTRLTVV.

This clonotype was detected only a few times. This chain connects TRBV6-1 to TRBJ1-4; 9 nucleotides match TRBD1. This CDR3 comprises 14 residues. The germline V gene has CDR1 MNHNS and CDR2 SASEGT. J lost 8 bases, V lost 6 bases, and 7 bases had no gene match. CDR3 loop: CASRKDRGREKLFF. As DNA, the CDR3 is TGTGCCAGCAGGAAGGACAGGGGAAGAGAAAAACTGTTTTTT.

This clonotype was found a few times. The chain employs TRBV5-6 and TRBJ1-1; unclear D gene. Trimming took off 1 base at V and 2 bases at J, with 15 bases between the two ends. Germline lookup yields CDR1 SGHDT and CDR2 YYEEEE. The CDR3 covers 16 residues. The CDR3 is CASSLLLGGPNTEAFF. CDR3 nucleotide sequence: TGTGCCAGCAGCTTGCTACTGGGAGGACCAAACACTGAAGCTTTCTTT. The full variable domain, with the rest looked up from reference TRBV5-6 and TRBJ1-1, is DAGVTQSPTHLIKTRGQQVTLRCSPKSGHDTVSWYQQALGQGPQFIFQYYEEEERQRGNFPDRFSGHQFPNYSSELNVNALLLGDSALYLCASSLLLGGPNTEAFFGQGTRLTVV.

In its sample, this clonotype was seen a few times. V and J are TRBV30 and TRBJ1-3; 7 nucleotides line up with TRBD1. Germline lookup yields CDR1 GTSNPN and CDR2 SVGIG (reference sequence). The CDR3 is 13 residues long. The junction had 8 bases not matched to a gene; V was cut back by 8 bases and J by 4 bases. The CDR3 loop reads CALQGLGGNTIYF. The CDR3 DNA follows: TGTGCCCTACAGGGGCTTGGAGGAAACACCATATATTTT.

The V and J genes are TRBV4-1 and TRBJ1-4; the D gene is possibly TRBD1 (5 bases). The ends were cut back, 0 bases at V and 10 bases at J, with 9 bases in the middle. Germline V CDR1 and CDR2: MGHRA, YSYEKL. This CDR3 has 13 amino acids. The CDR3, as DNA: TGCGCCAGCAGCCAAGATGGGGCAGTAAAACTGTTTTTT. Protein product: CASSQDGAVKLFF.

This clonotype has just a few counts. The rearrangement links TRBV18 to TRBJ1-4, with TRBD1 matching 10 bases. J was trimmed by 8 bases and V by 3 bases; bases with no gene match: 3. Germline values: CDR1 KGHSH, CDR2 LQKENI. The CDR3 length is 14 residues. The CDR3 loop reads CASSPGQGSEKLFF. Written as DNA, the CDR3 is TGTGCCAGCTCACCGGGACAGGGGTCCGAAAAACTGTTTTTT.

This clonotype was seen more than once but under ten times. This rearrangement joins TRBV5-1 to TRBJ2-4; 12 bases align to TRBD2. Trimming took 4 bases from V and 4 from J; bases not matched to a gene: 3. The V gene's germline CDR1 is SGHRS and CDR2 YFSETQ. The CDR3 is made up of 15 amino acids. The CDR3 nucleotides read TGCGCCAGCAGCCCCGGACTAGCGGGAAAAAACATTCAGTACTTC. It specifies CASSPGLAGKNIQYF.